In its sample, the clone carrying this T cell receptor (beta chain) was seen a few times. This sample is part of a study of blood T cells in healthy people across ages. Together with a sample-barcoded 5' primer, a J-beta primer mix was included in a second PCR lasting about 6 to 12 cycles. TCRdb analysed the 5' RACE reads with MiXCR anew, one entry per CDR3 protein. The data show some 700,000 distinct CDR3 sequences, with roughly 44% seen just once and around a fifth held by the top ten. V lost 5 bases, J lost 0 bases, and 11 bases lay in between. The CDR3 is made up of 16 amino acids. Germline V gene data show CDR1 as SGHVS and CDR2 as FQNEAQ.

The sample comprised blood. The chain combines TRBV7-8 with TRBJ2-6; D not certain. The TCR was taken from a woman aged 60-75 years in good health. CDR3 region: CASSLRRSSGANVLTF. DNA for the CDR3: TGTGCCAGCAGCCTACGACGGTCCTCTGGGGCCAACGTCCTGACTTTC.